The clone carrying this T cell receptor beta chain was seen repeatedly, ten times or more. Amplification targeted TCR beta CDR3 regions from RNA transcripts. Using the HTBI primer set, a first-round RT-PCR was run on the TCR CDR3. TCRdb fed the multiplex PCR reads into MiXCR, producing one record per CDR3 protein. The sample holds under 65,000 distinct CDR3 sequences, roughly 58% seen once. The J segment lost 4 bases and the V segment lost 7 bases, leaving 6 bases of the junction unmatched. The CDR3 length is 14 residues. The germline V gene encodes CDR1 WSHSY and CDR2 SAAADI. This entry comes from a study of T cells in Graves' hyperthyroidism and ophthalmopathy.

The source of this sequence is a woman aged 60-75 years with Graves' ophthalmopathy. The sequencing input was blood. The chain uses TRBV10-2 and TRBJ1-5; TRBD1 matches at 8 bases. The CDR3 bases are TGCGCCAGCAAGGCGGACAGGGTTAATCAGCCCCAGCATTTT. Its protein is CASKADRVNQPQHF.